These 27 T cell receptor beta chains share one sample of origin, sequenced in a study of metastatic and nonmetastatic thyroid tumors. TCRdb re-analyzed the PCR reads through MiXCR. Of fewer than 6,500 clones detected, about 34% appear once; the ten largest clones hold 15% to 20%. Thyroid surgery was performed in patients who had received no treatment beforehand. Sequenced input: adjacent normal tissue. Source of these receptors: a female donor with papillary thyroid cancer or a benign thyroid nodule (not recorded which). Some clones in this sample may be carry-over from other donors' samples.

This clone has more than one count but fewer than ten. This chain uses TRBV2 with TRBJ2-2; 8 nucleotides line up with TRBD2. CDR1 and CDR2 from the germline V gene are SNHLY and FYNNEI. The CDR3 is 15 residues long. After removal of 5 bases from V and 1 base from J, the junction contained 3 bases not matched to a gene. This CDR3 is CASSTGLENTGELFF. CDR3 in DNA: TGTGCCAGCAGTACGGGACTAGAGAACACCGGGGAGCTGTTTTTT. Looking up the rest from reference TRBV2 and TRBJ2-2 gives the full variable domain: EPEVTQTPSHQVTQMGQEVILRCVPISNHLYFYWYRQILGQKVEFLVSFYNNEISEKSEIFDDQFSVERPDGSNFTLKIRSTKLEDSAMYFCASSTGLENTGELFFGEGSRLTVL.

The chain couples TRBV7-6 to TRBJ1-1; no clear D. Germline V gives CDR1 SGHVS, CDR2 FNYEAQ. CDR3 length equals 14 residues. V was trimmed by 1 base and J by 0 bases, leaving 6 bases between them. CDR3: CASSLEAVNTEAFF. CDR3 coding DNA: TGTGCCAGCAGCTTAGAGGCAGTGAACACTGAAGCTTTCTTT.

The CDR3 nucleotides read TGTGCCAGCAGCGAGAGGGGTGTCTATGGCTACACCTTC. It translates to CASSERGVYGYTF. The chain carries TRBV6-1 and TRBJ1-2; weak D call: TRBD1 (5 bases). There are 13 residues in the CDR3. Germline assignment: CDR1 MNHNS and CDR2 SASEGT. Trimming took 6 bases from V and 4 from J, leaving 12 bases between them.

The chain links TRBV7-6 to TRBJ1-1, with TRBD1 as a possible D gene (5 bases). CDR3 length: 16 amino acids. The V and J ends lost 5 bases and 3 bases respectively, with 19 bases between them. Germline values: CDR1 SGHVS, CDR2 FNYEAQ. The CDR3, as DNA: TGTGCCAGCAGCCCCCCCCCTGGCAGGGACCACACTGAAGCTTTCTTT. This gives the protein CASSPPPGRDHTEAFF.

The count of this clone is one. The CDR3 loop is CASSQEQGIRAFF. The CDR3 region has the DNA TGTGCCAGCAGCCAAGAACAGGGGATAAGAGCTTTCTTT. The chain recombines TRBV4-2 with TRBJ1-1; TRBD1 agrees at 7 bases. With V trimmed by 0 bases and J by 10 bases, 5 bases remained unmatched. Germline loops: CDR1 LGHNA, CDR2 YNFKEQ. CDR3 length equals 13 residues.

A note on this clone: At one boundary the junction diverges from the germline segment, which might be a read error. The chain combines TRBV5-1 with TRBJ2-6, with D hard to call. CDR3 length: 16 amino acids. Per germline, CDR1 SGHRS and CDR2 YFSETQ. CDR3 bases: TGCGCCAGCAGCTTGGTGTGCATCCCTGGGTCCAACTTCCTGACTTTC. This sequence encodes CASSLVCIPGSNFLTF.

This clone showed up just a few times. The V call is TRBV6-1, the J call TRBJ2-7; 7 bases are a match to TRBD2. CDR1 is MNHNS and CDR2 is SASEGT in the germline V gene. With 6 bases clipped from V and 7 bases from J, the junction kept 15 bases outside the gene matches. The CDR3 is 15 amino acids. CDR3 DNA: TGTGCCAGCAGCCTCGCGGGACTAACGGCCGGGGAGCAGTACTTC. Translated, it gives CASSLAGLTAGEQYF.

This clone came up a few times. The genes are TRBV15 and TRBJ2-1, with TRBD1 identical over 10 bases. With 2 bases clipped from V and 5 bases from J, the junction kept 3 bases outside the gene matches. The length of the CDR3 is 15 residues. CDR1 is LNHNV and CDR2 is YYDKDF in the germline V gene (reference sequence). The CDR3 spells CATSRRTGGNNEQFF. As DNA, the CDR3 is TGTGCCACCAGCAGACGGACAGGGGGGAACAATGAGCAGTTCTTC.

V and J are TRBV9 and TRBJ2-7, with D unresolved. CDR3 length equals 14 residues. Germline lookup yields CDR1 SGDLS and CDR2 YYNGEE. V was trimmed by 4 bases and J by 6 bases, leaving 17 bases between them. CDR3 sequence (DNA): TGTGCCAGCAGCCCGCACGATCTGTCCGGCGAGCAGTACTTC. Translated, it gives CASSPHDLSGEQYF.

This clone has a handful of counts. This chain connects TRBV20-1 to TRBJ1-2; 8 bases are shared with TRBD1. This CDR3 contains 13 residues. The germline V gene has CDR1 DFQATT and CDR2 SNEGSKA (reference sequence). Trimming removed 7 bases from V and 8 bases from J; junction bases left unmatched: 12. CDR3 DNA: TGCAGTGAAACGGCAGGGGGCGCAGGCGGCTACACCTTC. Protein product: CSETAGGAGGYTF.

This chain uses TRBV7-2 with TRBJ2-7; D might be TRBD2 (6 bases). V lost 0 bases, J lost 0 bases, and 9 bases lay in between. The CDR3 sequence is 15 residues long. Per germline, CDR1 SGHTA and CDR2 FQGNSA. The CDR3 nucleotides are TGTGCCAGCAGCTTAGCCGGTAGCGGCTCCTACGAGCAGTACTTC. It specifies CASSLAGSGSYEQYF.

This clone was observed a handful of times. The chain is built from TRBV10-1 and TRBJ1-2; D unclear. V was pared by 0 bases and J by 0 bases, with 5 bases between. This CDR3 has 14 residues. CDR1 and CDR2 from the germline V gene are WNHNN and SYGVQD (reference sequence). This chain's CDR3 is CASSESAANYGYTF. CDR3 DNA sequence: TGCGCCAGCAGTGAGTCGGCAGCTAACTATGGCTACACCTTC.

The J gene is TRBJ2-1, the V gene TRBV10-2; no reliable D call. Germline V gene data show CDR1 as WSHSY and CDR2 as SAAADI. The CDR3 runs to 11 residues. V gave up 3 bases and J gave up 4 bases, with 1 base separating them. The CDR3 protein is CASSDYNEQFF. For the CDR3, the DNA is TGCGCCAGCAGTGATTACAATGAGCAGTTCTTC.

The J gene is TRBJ1-6, the V gene TRBV7-9; 7 bases agree with TRBD1. V lost 2 bases and J lost 14; bases outside the gene matches: 12. CDR1 SEHNR and CDR2 FQNEAQ come from the germline V gene (reference sequence). The CDR3 covers 15 residues. CDR3 bases: TGTGCCAGCAGCTTATCGGACAGGACCCAAGCGTCCCTCCACTTT. It specifies CASSLSDRTQASLHF.

This clone was seen only a few times. This rearrangement joins TRBV6-5 to TRBJ1-5; D is undetermined. CDR3 length equals 14 residues. The V end was cut by 6 bases, the J end by 6 bases, with 15 bases between. From germline, CDR1 is MNHEY and CDR2 SVGAGI. The CDR3, as DNA: TGTGCCAGCAGCTACAAACAGATTCCTCAGCCCCAGCATTTT. Its protein product is CASSYKQIPQPQHF.

V usage is TRBV6-2 or TRBV6-3 and J usage is TRBJ1-6; D gene uncertain. V lost 7 bases and J 3 bases, leaving 13 bases between the germline ends. This CDR3 has 15 amino acids. Germline loops: CDR1 MNHEY, CDR2 SVGEGT. CDR3 residues: CASIKRRNYNSPLHF. The CDR3 DNA follows: TGTGCCAGCATCAAGAGACGGAACTATAATTCACCCCTCCACTTT.

Remarks on this clone: The junction departs from the called germline gene at one end, perhaps through a read error. The gene calls are TRBV7-2 and TRBJ1-2; D is unclear. The CDR3 covers 12 residues. CDR1 SGHTA and CDR2 FQGNSA come from the germline V gene. The CDR3 spells CDSSPPPRGYTF. The CDR3 nucleotides are TGTGACAGCAGCCCTCCCCCCCGTGGCTACACCTTC. The entire variable domain, with the rest obtained from reference TRBV7-2 and TRBJ1-2, is as follows: GAGVSQSPSNKVTEKGKDVELRCDPISGHTALYWYRQSLGQGLEFLIYFQGNSAPDKSGLPSDRFSAERTGGSVSTLTIQRTQQEDSAVYLCDSSPPPRGYTFGSGTRLTVV.

The genes are TRBV4-3 and TRBJ1-4; D ambiguous. In germline, CDR1 is LGHNA, CDR2 YSLEER. This CDR3 contains 13 residues. Trimming pared 3 bases from V and 4 bases from J, leaving 6 bases between. Here the CDR3 reads CASSQEFNEKLFF. CDR3 nucleotides: TGCGCCAGCAGCCAGGAGTTTAATGAAAAACTGTTTTTT.

Turning to this clone: At one boundary the junction diverges from the germline segment, which might be a read error. The chain employs TRBV4-1 and TRBJ2-7, with a possible D match to TRBD2 (6 bases). The CDR3 is 15 residues long. Germline CDR1 is MGHRA and CDR2 is YSYEKL. CDR3 loop: CATSLGGGSSYDQYF. As DNA, the CDR3 is TGCGCCACCAGCCTAGGTGGGGGGAGTTCCTACGACCAGTACTTC.

The V and J genes are TRBV27 and TRBJ1-2; maybe TRBD1 (5 bases). The germline CDR1 and CDR2 sequences are MNHEY and SMNVEV (reference sequence). CDR3 length: 15 residues. Trimming removed 4 bases at V and 3 bases at J, with 15 bases between. CDR3 sequence reads: CASSSLTGEDYGYTF. CDR3 sequence (DNA): TGTGCCAGCAGTTCCCTAACGGGGGAGGACTATGGCTACACCTTC.

The V and J genes are TRBV6-1 and TRBJ2-7; D might be TRBD2 (5 bases). Germline V gives CDR1 MNHNS, CDR2 SASEGT. The CDR3 spans 15 residues. V shed 2 bases and J shed 7 bases, with 18 bases lying between them. This CDR3 reads CASSERGAFPWEQYF. CDR3 sequence (DNA): TGTGCCAGCAGTGAACGGGGAGCTTTCCCTTGGGAGCAGTACTTC.

This clone was seen once. CDR3 sequence: CASSVSGMANTGELFF. The CDR3 nucleotides read TGTGCCAGCAGCGTTAGCGGGATGGCGAACACCGGGGAGCTGTTTTTT. The J gene is TRBJ2-2, the V gene TRBV9; 8 nucleotides agree with TRBD2. This CDR3 is 16 amino acids long. Germline V gene data show CDR1 as SGDLS and CDR2 as YYNGEE. J gave up 0 bases and V 2 bases, and 3 bases lay outside the gene matches. Complete variable domain (other parts from reference TRBV9 and TRBJ2-2): DSGVTQTPKHLITATGQRVTLRCSPRSGDLSVYWYQQSLDQGLQFLIQYYNGEERAKGNILERFSAQQFPDLHSELNLSSLELGDSALYFCASSVSGMANTGELFFGEGSRLTVL.

CDR3 loop: CASSYPGNTIYF. As DNA, the CDR3 is TGTGCCAGCAGTTACCCTGGAAACACCATATATTTT. The chain recombines TRBV6-2 or TRBV6-3 with TRBJ1-3, with unresolved D. The CDR3 contains 12 residues. The germline gives CDR1 MNHEY, CDR2 SVGEGT. V shed 2 bases and J shed 2 bases, with 1 base lying between them.

This rearrangement joins TRBV20-1 to TRBJ2-7; 7 nucleotides line up with TRBD1. The CDR3 is 15 residues long. The ends lost 0 bases at V and 2 bases at J; junction bases unmatched: 7. CDR1 is DFQATT and CDR2 is SNEGSKA in the germline V gene (reference sequence). The CDR3 DNA sequence: TGCAGTGCTAGAGATCCCAACAGGGGAACCTACGAGCAGTACTTC. Translated, it gives CSARDPNRGTYEQYF.

The J gene is TRBJ1-3, the V gene TRBV28; a weak D match, TRBD1 (5 bases). This CDR3 spans 15 amino acids. Trimming took 6 bases from V and 4 from J, leaving 16 bases between them. Looked up from germline, CDR1 is MDHEN and CDR2 is SYDVKM. In DNA form, the CDR3 reads TGTGCCAGCAGCGACCCCGGGGCTTACGGAAACACCATATATTTT. Encoded protein: CASSDPGAYGNTIYF.

CDR3 protein: CASSFRVGLINEQFF. CDR3 in DNA: TGTGCCAGCAGCTTTAGGGTGGGGTTAATAAATGAGCAGTTCTTC. The rearrangement links TRBV7-3 to TRBJ2-1; D is ambiguous. Germline assignment: CDR1 SGHTA and CDR2 FQGTGA. The CDR3 length is 15 residues. With 3 bases removed from V and 7 bases from J, the gap between germline ends came to 16 bases.

This clone showed up just a few times. The gene calls are TRBV30 and TRBJ2-7, with D possibly matching TRBD1 (5 bases). Germline assignment: CDR1 GTSNPN and CDR2 SVGIG (reference sequence). The germline V and J ends were trimmed by 2 bases and 3 bases, with 17 bases remaining between them. CDR3 length: 15 residues. For the CDR3, the DNA is TGTGCCTGGAGTCCAGGCCCAAGGGGCCACTACGAGCAGTACTTC. This sequence encodes CAWSPGPRGHYEQYF. Variable domain in full (rest from reference TRBV30 and TRBJ2-7): SQTIHQWPATLVQPVGSPLSLECTVEGTSNPNLYWYRQAAGRGLQLLFYSVGIGQISSEVPQNLSASRPQDRQFILSSKKLLLSDSGFYLCAWSPGPRGHYEQYFGPGTRLTVT.